The rows below give T cell receptor beta chains drawn from one sample of a study of human T cells and chemical hapten exposure. TCRdb independently ran MiXCR on the RACE reads; one entry per CDR3 protein. The sample comprises under 200,000 distinct CDR3 sequences, 14% of which are singletons, and about 1.7% rests with the top ten. The sequences come from whole blood, collected in connection with sensitization to the hapten diphenylcyclopropenone (DPC). These receptors came from a woman in her twenties or thirties with alopecia areata. Some clones in this sample may be carry-over from other donors' samples. Each CDR3 is given with its conserved first and last residue. D genes are given only for firm matches. Size values are once, few and many counts, or a class for expanded clones, and some rows have none.

D gene	clone size	V gene	J gene	CDR3 protein	CDR3 DNA
TRBD1	.	TRBV20-1	TRBJ1-6	CSASWDRGSSPLHF	TGCAGTGCTAGCTGGGACAGGGGTAGTTCACCCCTCCACTTT
TRBD2	many	TRBV19	TRBJ2-7	CASSTSGGYEQYF	TGTGCCAGTAGCACTAGCGGGGGTTACGAGCAGTACTTC
.	.	TRBV10-2	TRBJ1-2	CASKLANYGYTF	TGCGCCAGCAAGCTGGCTAACTATGGCTACACCTTC
TRBD2	.	TRBV29-1	TRBJ2-1	CSVLGAGAGNEQFF	TGCAGCGTTCTGGGAGCGGGAGCGGGCAATGAGCAGTTCTTC
TRBD2	.	TRBV19	TRBJ2-1	CASSIPLTSGRRYEQFF	TGTGCCAGTAGTATCCCCCTCACTAGCGGGAGGAGGTATGAGCAGTTCTTC
.	many	TRBV25-1	TRBJ1-6	CASGLGDSPLHF	TGTGCCAGCGGGTTGGGGGATTCACCCCTCCACTTT
.	.	TRBV29-1	TRBJ1-1	CSAERGPEAFF	TGCAGCGCCGAAAGGGGACCTGAAGCTTTCTTT
.	few	TRBV12-3/TRBV12-4	TRBJ1-1	CASSLEGRNTEAFF	TGTGCCAGCAGTTTAGAAGGCCGGAACACTGAAGCTTTCTTT
.	many	TRBV4-1	TRBJ1-1	CASSEQQMNTEAFF	TGCGCCAGCAGCGAACAACAGATGAACACTGAAGCTTTCTTT
TRBD2	few	TRBV3-1	TRBJ2-5	CASSQVHPGLGETQYF	TGTGCCAGCAGCCAGGTTCATCCGGGACTAGGAGAGACCCAGTACTTC
.	.	TRBV7-9	TRBJ1-4	CASSSPDRRNEKLFF	TGTGCCAGCAGCTCACCCGACAGACGAAATGAAAAACTGTTTTTT
TRBD2	many	TRBV5-1	TRBJ2-1	CASSLTASGRVDNEQFF	TGCGCCAGCAGCTTGACGGCTAGCGGGAGGGTTGACAATGAGCAGTTCTTC
TRBD1	.	TRBV28	TRBJ1-6	CASSPGQGMSSPLHF	TGTGCCAGCAGTCCCGGACAGGGGATGAGTTCACCCCTCCACTTT
.	.	TRBV20-1	TRBJ1-1	CSVRTGRPNTEAFF	TGCAGTGTACGGACTGGCCGACCGAACACTGAAGCTTTCTTT
.	few	TRBV6-5	TRBJ1-2	CASSYSPGYNYGYTF	TGTGCCAGCAGTTACTCTCCGGGGTACAACTATGGCTACACCTTC
.	.	TRBV27	TRBJ2-1	CASSLHRRLDYNEQFF	TGTGCCAGCAGTCTCCACCGGAGACTTGACTACAATGAGCAGTTCTTC
.	.	TRBV11-2	TRBJ1-1	CASSLDQGGMAFF	TGTGCCAGCAGCTTAGATCAGGGAGGGATGGCTTTCTTT
TRBD2	few	TRBV6-2/TRBV6-3	TRBJ2-1	CASTSRLSGGANEQFF	TGTGCCAGCACCTCCCGCCTTAGCGGGGGTGCAAATGAGCAGTTCTTC
TRBD1	.	TRBV6-2/TRBV6-3	TRBJ1-2	CASTHRGGGYTF	TGTGCCAGCACCCACAGGGGAGGCGGCTACACCTTC
.	.	TRBV29-1	TRBJ2-6	CSVVVTGANVLTF	TGCAGCGTTGTCGTTACGGGGGCCAACGTCCTGACTTTC
.	.	TRBV2	TRBJ2-7	CASSESRGVNYEQYF	TGTGCCAGCAGTGAGTCCCGGGGAGTCAACTACGAGCAGTACTTC
.	.	TRBV19	TRBJ2-1	CASGPTFRDFLGWFF	TGTGCCAGTGGACCGACATTCCGGGACTTCCTAGGATGGTTCTTC
.	.	TRBV19	TRBJ2-2	CASIRRDTGELFF	TGTGCCAGTATTCGGAGGGACACCGGGGAGCTGTTTTTT
.	few	TRBV9	TRBJ2-5	CASSGRLHQETQYF	TGTGCCAGCAGCGGGCGGTTGCACCAAGAGACCCAGTACTTC
.	few	TRBV29-1	TRBJ1-1	CSVEEIVAGGAAEAFF	TGCAGCGTTGAAGAAATCGTCGCCGGGGGCGCTGCTGAAGCTTTCTTT
TRBD1	few	TRBV29-1	TRBJ2-5	CSVAPTGTGETQYF	TGCAGCGTTGCCCCGACAGGGACCGGAGAGACCCAGTACTTC
TRBD1	.	TRBV28	TRBJ1-2	CASSLQGAGGYTF	TGTGCCAGCAGTCTGCAGGGGGCTGGTGGCTACACCTTC
.	.	TRBV6-2/TRBV6-3	TRBJ1-5	CASSEEGLSNQPQHF	TGTGCCAGCAGTGAAGAGGGCCTAAGCAATCAGCCCCAGCATTTT
.	few	TRBV6-2/TRBV6-3	TRBJ1-1	CASSDVGERRAFF	TGTGCCAGCAGTGACGTGGGGGAAAGGCGAGCTTTCTTT
.	few	TRBV7-9	TRBJ1-5	CASSLGYQPQHF	TGTGCCAGCAGCTTAGGGTATCAGCCCCAGCATTTT
.	.	TRBV25-1	TRBJ2-5	CASSVRGREETQYF	TGTGCCAGCAGTGTAAGGGGCAGAGAGGAGACCCAGTACTTC
.	.	TRBV7-9	TRBJ1-4	CASSTRQIQLIEKLFF	TGTGCCAGCAGCACTCGACAGATCCAACTAATTGAAAAACTGTTTTTT
.	few	TRBV4-2	TRBJ1-3	CASSPVGVSSGNTIYF	TGTGCCAGCAGCCCCGTGGGGGTAAGCTCTGGAAACACCATATATTTT
TRBD2	many	TRBV28	TRBJ2-7	CASGVSSGGGEQYF	TGTGCCAGCGGTGTTAGTAGCGGGGGAGGAGAGCAGTACTTC
TRBD2	few	TRBV5-1	TRBJ2-1	CASSQGTSGGLGQFF	TGCGCCAGCAGCCAGGGGACTAGCGGGGGCCTGGGGCAGTTCTTC
.	.	TRBV3-1	TRBJ1-6	CASSHLQDSPLHF	TGTGCCAGCAGCCACTTACAGGATTCACCCCTCCACTTT
.	few	TRBV24-1	TRBJ1-2	CATSTQGSNGYTF	TGTGCCACCAGCACCCAGGGCAGTAATGGCTACACCTTC
.	few	TRBV10-3	TRBJ1-6	CAISDGSPLHF	TGTGCCATCAGTGACGGTTCACCCCTCCACTTT
TRBD2	few	TRBV11-2	TRBJ2-2	CASIPGLAGGTGELFF	TGTGCCAGCATCCCGGGACTAGCGGGAGGTACCGGGGAGCTGTTTTTT
TRBD2	.	TRBV29-1	TRBJ2-1	CSETSGWYNEQFF	TGCAGCGAAACTAGCGGATGGTACAATGAGCAGTTCTTC
.	few	TRBV7-2	TRBJ2-7	CASSLAQGREVSYEQYF	TGTGCCAGCAGCTTAGCACAGGGGCGGGAGGTTTCCTACGAGCAGTACTTC
.	few	TRBV6-2/TRBV6-3	TRBJ2-1	CASRNRLTADYNEQFF	TGTGCCAGCAGGAATCGCCTGACCGCTGATTACAATGAGCAGTTCTTC
.	.	TRBV18	TRBJ1-5	CASSPAGNNQPQHF	TGTGCCAGCTCACCTGCAGGGAACAATCAGCCCCAGCATTTT
.	many	TRBV7-6	TRBJ2-1	CASSGIQGSLDNEQFF	TGTGCCAGCAGCGGCATACAGGGTTCCCTTGACAATGAGCAGTTCTTC
.	.	TRBV5-4	TRBJ2-3	CASSYDSKSTDTQYF	TGTGCCAGCAGCTATGACTCGAAGAGCACAGATACGCAGTATTTT
.	few	TRBV18	TRBJ2-4	CASSPTRDIQYF	TGTGCCAGCTCACCGACACGGGACATTCAGTACTTC
.	.	TRBV5-1	TRBJ2-1	CASSLAGAAHNEQFF	TGCGCCAGCAGCTTGGCAGGGGCGGCCCACAATGAGCAGTTCTTC
.	few	TRBV19	TRBJ2-6	CASSLNRNRAGANVLTF	TGTGCCAGTAGCCTTAACCGGAATAGAGCTGGGGCCAACGTCCTGACTTTC
.	few	TRBV6-6	TRBJ1-2	CASIHSDGYTF	TGTGCCAGCATCCATTCCGATGGCTACACCTTC
TRBD2	.	TRBV7-2	TRBJ2-3	CASSAGTTRDTQYF	TGTGCCAGCAGCGCCGGGACTACCAGAGATACGCAGTATTTT
.	once	TRBV10-3	TRBJ2-1	CAISVGYEQFF	TGTGCCATCAGTGTGGGTTATGAGCAGTTCTTC
.	few	TRBV28	TRBJ1-1	CASGKQNTEAFF	TGTGCCAGCGGTAAGCAGAACACTGAAGCTTTCTTT
.	few	TRBV7-2	TRBJ1-4	CASSFRPHRGGDEKLFF	TGTGCCAGCAGCTTCAGACCCCATAGGGGGGGGGATGAAAAACTGTTTTTT
TRBD2	few	TRBV6-1	TRBJ2-3	CASSDTSGYTQYF	TGTGCCAGCAGTGATACTAGCGGTTATACGCAGTATTTT
TRBD2	.	TRBV7-6	TRBJ2-1	CASSLASGRRGNEQFF	TGTGCCAGCAGCTTAGCTAGCGGGAGAAGGGGCAATGAGCAGTTCTTC
.	many	TRBV3-1	TRBJ1-5	CASSQGGQPQHF	TGTGCCAGCAGCCAAGGAGGCCAGCCCCAGCATTTT
.	few	TRBV2	TRBJ2-5	CATSFAEETQYF	TGTGCCACCTCTTTCGCCGAAGAGACCCAGTACTTC
.	few	TRBV7-6	TRBJ1-2	CASSLGTKDGYTF	TGTGCCAGCAGCTTGGGAACAAAGGATGGCTACACCTTC